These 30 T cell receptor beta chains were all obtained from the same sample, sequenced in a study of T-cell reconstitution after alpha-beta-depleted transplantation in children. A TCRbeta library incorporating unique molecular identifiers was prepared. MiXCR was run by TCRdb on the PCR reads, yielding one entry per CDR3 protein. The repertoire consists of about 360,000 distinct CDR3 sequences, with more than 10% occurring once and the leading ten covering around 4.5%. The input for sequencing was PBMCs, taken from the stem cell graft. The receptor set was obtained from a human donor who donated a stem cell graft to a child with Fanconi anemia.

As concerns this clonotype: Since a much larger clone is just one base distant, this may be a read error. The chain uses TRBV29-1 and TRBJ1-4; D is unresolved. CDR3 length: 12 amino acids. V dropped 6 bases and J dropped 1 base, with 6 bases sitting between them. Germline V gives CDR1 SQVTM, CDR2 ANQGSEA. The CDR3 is CSVRRTNEKLFF. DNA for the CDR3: TGCAGCGTCCGTAGAACTAATGAAAAACTGTTTTTT.

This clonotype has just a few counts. CDR3 sequence reads: CATSRVLQETQYF. Written as DNA, the CDR3 is TGTGCCACCAGCAGAGTCCTCCAAGAGACCCAGTACTTC. This sequence joins TRBV15 and TRBJ2-5; no clear D gene. CDR3 size: 13 residues. V was clipped by 1 base and J by 1 base, with 4 bases between them. Looked up from germline, CDR1 is LNHNV and CDR2 is YYDKDF (reference sequence).

CDR3 bases: TGTGCCACCAGCAGCTTCCGTCCGACCCAGTACTTC. This translates into CATSSFRPTQYF. The V gene is TRBV15, the J gene TRBJ2-5, with D uncertain. Trimming took off 3 bases at V and 7 bases at J, with 9 bases between the two ends. The CDR3 runs 12 residues. The V gene's germline CDR1 is LNHNV and CDR2 YYDKDF (reference sequence).

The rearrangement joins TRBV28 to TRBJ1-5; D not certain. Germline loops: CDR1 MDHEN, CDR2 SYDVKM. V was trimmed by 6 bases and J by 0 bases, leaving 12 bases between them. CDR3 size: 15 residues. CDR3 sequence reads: CASRREVYSNQPQHF. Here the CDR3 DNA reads TGTGCCAGCAGAAGGGAAGTATATAGCAATCAGCCCCAGCATTTT.

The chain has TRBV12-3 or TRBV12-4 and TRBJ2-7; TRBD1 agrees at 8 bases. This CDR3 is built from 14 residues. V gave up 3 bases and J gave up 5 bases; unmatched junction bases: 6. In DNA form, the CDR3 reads TGTGCCAGCAGTTTGACAGGGGAAAATAACGAGCAGTACTTC. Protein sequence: CASSLTGENNEQYF.

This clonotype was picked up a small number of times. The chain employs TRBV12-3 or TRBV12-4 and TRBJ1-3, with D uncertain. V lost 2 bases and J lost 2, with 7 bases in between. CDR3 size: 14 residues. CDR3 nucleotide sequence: TGTGCCAGCAGTTTAACGGCAGCTGGAAACACCATATATTTT. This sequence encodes CASSLTAAGNTIYF.

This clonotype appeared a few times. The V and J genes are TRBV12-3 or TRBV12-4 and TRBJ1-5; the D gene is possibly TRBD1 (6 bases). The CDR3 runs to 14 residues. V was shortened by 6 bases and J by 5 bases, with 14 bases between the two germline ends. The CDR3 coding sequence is TGTGCCAGCAGACCCGGGACACTGGATCAGCCCCAGCATTTT. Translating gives CASRPGTLDQPQHF.

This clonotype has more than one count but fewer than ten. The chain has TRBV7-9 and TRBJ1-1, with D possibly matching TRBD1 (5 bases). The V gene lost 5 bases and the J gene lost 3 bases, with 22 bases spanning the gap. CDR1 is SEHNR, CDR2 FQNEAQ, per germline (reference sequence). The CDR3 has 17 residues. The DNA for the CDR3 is TGTGCCAGCAGCCCCCAGGCGGGGCCTTTAGGGTACACTGAAGCTTTCTTT. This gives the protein CASSPQAGPLGYTEAFF.

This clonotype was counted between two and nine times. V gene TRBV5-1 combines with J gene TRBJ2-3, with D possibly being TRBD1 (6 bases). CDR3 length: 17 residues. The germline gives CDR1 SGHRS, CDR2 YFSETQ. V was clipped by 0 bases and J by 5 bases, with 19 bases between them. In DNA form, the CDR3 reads TGCGCCAGCAGCTTGGCCTTACAGGGTTTGAGTGGAGATACGCAGTATTTT. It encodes CASSLALQGLSGDTQYF.

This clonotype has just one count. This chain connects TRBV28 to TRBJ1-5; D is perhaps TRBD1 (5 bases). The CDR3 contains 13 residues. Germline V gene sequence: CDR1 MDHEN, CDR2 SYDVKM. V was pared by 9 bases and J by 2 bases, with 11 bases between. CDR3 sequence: CASDSSRNQPQHF. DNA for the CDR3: TGTGCCAGTGACAGCTCGCGCAATCAGCCCCAGCATTTT.

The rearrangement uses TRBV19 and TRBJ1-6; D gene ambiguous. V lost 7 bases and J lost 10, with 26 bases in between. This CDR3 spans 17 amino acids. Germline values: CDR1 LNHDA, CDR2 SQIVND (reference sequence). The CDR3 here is CASTLVPGPAGQSPLHF. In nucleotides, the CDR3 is TGTGCCAGTACCCTCGTTCCCGGTCCGGCCGGGCAGTCACCCCTCCACTTT.

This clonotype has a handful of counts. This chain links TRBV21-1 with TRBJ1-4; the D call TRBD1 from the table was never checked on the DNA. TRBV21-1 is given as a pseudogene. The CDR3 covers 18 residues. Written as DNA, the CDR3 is TGTGCCAGCAGCAAAACCCAACCCCGGACAGGAACTAATGAAAAACTGTTTTTT. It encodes CASSKTQPRTGTNEKLFF.

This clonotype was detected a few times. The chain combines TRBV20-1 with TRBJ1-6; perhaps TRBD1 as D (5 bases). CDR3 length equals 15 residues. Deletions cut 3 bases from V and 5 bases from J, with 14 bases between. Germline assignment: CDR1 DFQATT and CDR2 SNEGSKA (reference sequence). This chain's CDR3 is CSARVVIGDNSPLHF. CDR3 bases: TGCAGTGCTAGGGTAGTGATAGGGGATAATTCACCCCTCCACTTT.

CDR3 residues: CASSTRTGINNYGYTF. CDR3 in DNA: TGCGCCAGCAGCACCAGGACAGGGATTAATAACTATGGCTACACCTTC. The chain has TRBV5-1 and TRBJ1-2, with TRBD1 matching 8 bases. Germline CDR1 and CDR2: SGHRS and YFSETQ. The length of the CDR3 is 16 residues. V dropped 4 bases and J dropped 1; count of bases not matched to a gene: 9. Full variable domain (missing parts from reference TRBV5-1 and TRBJ1-2): KAGVTQTPRYLIKTRGQQVTLSCSPISGHRSVSWYQQTPGQGLQFLFEYFSETQRNKGNFPGRFSGRQFSNSRSEMNVSTLELGDSALYLCASSTRTGINNYGYTFGSGTRLTVV.

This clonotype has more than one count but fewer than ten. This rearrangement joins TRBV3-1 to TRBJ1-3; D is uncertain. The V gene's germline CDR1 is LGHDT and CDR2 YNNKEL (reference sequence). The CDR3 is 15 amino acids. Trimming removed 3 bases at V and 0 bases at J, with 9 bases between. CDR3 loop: CASSHTRTSGNTIYF. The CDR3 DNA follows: TGTGCCAGCAGCCACACCAGGACCTCTGGAAACACCATATATTTT.

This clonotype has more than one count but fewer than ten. The CDR3 bases are TGTGCCAGCAGTTTAGGGTCGGGTGGAAACACCATATATTTT. Protein product: CASSLGSGGNTIYF. This chain connects TRBV12-3 or TRBV12-4 to TRBJ1-3; D is undetermined. V lost 1 base to trimming and J lost 3 bases, with 7 bases between them. The CDR3 consists of 14 residues.

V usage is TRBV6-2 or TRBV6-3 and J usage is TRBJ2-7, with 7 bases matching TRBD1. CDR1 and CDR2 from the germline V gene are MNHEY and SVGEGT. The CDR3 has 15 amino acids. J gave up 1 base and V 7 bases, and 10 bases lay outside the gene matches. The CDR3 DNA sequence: TGTGCCAGCAAGTTACGGGACAGAGATTCCTACGAGCAGTACGTC. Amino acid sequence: CASKLRDRDSYEQYV.

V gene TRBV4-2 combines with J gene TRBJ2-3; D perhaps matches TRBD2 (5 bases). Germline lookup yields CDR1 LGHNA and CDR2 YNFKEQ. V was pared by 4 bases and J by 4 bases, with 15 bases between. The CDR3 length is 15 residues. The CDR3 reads CASSLRTGISDTQYF. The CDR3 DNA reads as TGTGCCAGCAGCCTTCGGACCGGGATCTCAGATACGCAGTATTTT.

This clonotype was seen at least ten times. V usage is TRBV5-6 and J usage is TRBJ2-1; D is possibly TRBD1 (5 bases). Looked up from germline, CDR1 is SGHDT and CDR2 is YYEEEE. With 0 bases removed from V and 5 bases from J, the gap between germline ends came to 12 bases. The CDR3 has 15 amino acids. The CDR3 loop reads CASSLGRAGHNEQFF. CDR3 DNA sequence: TGTGCCAGCAGCTTGGGCAGGGCAGGGCACAATGAGCAGTTCTTC.

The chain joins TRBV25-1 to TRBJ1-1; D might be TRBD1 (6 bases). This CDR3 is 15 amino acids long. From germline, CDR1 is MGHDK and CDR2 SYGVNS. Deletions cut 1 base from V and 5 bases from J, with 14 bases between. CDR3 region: CASSESGALETEAFF. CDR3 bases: TGTGCCAGCAGTGAATCAGGGGCGCTCGAGACTGAAGCTTTCTTT.

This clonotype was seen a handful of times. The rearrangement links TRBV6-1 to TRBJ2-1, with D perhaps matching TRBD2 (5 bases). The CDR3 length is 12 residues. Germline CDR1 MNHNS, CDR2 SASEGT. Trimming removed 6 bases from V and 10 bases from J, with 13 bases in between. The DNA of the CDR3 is TGTGCCAGCAGGTTAAATCGGGGAGAGCAGTTCTTC. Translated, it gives CASRLNRGEQFF.

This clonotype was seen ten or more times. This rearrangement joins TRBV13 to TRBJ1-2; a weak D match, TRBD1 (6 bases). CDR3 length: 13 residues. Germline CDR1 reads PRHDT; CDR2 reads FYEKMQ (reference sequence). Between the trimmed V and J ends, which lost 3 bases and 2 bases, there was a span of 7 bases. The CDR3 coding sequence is TGTGCCAGCAGCTTCACAGGGAACTATGGCTACACCTTC. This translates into CASSFTGNYGYTF.

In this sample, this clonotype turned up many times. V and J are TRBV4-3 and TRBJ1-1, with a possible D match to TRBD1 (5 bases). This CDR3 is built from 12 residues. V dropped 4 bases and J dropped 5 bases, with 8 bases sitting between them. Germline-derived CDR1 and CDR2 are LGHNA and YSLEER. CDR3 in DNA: TGCGCCAGCAGCCTGGACATGACTGAAGCTTTCTTT. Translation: CASSLDMTEAFF.

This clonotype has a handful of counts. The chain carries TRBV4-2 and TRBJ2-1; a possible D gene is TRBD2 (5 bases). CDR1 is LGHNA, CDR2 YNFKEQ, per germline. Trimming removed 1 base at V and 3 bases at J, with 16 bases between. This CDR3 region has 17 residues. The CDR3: CASSQGGASGVYNEQFF. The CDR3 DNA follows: TGTGCCAGCAGCCAAGGGGGAGCAAGTGGGGTCTACAATGAGCAGTTCTTC.

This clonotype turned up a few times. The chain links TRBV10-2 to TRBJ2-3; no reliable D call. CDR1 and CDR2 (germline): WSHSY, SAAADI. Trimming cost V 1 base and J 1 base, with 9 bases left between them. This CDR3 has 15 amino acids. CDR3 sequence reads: CASSEFDRGTDTQYF. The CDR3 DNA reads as TGCGCCAGCAGTGAGTTCGACCGTGGCACAGATACGCAGTATTTT.

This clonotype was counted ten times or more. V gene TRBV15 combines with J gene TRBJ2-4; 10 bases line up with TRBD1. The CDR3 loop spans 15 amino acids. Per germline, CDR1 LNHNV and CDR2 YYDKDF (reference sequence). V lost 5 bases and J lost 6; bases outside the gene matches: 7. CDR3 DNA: TGTGCCACCAGCTGGGACAGGGGTTCTTCAAACATTCAGTACTTC. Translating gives CATSWDRGSSNIQYF.

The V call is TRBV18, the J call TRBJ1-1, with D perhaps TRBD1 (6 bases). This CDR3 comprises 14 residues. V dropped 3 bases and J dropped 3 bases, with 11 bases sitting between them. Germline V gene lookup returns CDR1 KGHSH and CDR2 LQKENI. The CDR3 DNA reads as TGTGCCAGCTCACCGGTAGGGGGTGACACTGAAGCTTTCTTT. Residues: CASSPVGGDTEAFF.

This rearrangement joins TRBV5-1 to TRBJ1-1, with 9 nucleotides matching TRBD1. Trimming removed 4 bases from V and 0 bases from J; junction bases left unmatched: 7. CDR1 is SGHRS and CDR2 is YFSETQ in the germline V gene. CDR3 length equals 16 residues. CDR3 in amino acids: CASSVIQGALNTEAFF. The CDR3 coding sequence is TGCGCCAGCAGCGTTATACAGGGGGCTCTGAACACTGAAGCTTTCTTT.

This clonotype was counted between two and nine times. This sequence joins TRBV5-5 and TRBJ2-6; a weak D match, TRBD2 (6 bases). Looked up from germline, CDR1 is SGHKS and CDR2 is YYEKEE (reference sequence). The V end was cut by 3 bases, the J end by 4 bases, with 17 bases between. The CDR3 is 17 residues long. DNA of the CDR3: TGTGCCAGCAGCTCCCTAACCCCAGGGAGGGGGGCCAACGTCCTGACTTTC. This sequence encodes CASSSLTPGRGANVLTF.

The CDR3 DNA sequence: TGTGCCTGGAGTATGAGGGACAGGGGACACGAGCAGTACTTC. It encodes CAWSMRDRGHEQYF. The chain uses TRBV30 and TRBJ2-7; 10 bases align to TRBD1. The CDR3 extends over 14 amino acids. The V gene end was trimmed by 2 bases and the J gene end by 5 bases; junction bases not matched to a gene: 6. Germline-derived CDR1 and CDR2 are GTSNPN and SVGIG (reference sequence). The full variable domain, with the rest looked up from reference TRBV30 and TRBJ2-7, is SQTIHQWPATLVQPVGSPLSLECTVEGTSNPNLYWYRQAAGRGLQLLFYSVGIGQISSEVPQNLSASRPQDRQFILSSKKLLLSDSGFYLCAWSMRDRGHEQYFGPGTRLTVT.